This TCR beta chain is drawn from a study of T-cell reconstitution after alpha-beta-depleted transplantation in children. Study results and caveats: One year post-transplant, T-cell counts and diversity were largely derived from T cells produced anew. Recipient T cells and thymic progenitors that survived were the source of the high TCRbeta diversity seen at day 60 in some patients.

Unique molecular identifiers were incorporated into the prepared TCRbeta library. TCRdb reprocessed the PCR reads with MiXCR, giving one entry per CDR3 protein. This sample yields 200,000 to 250,000 distinct CDR3 sequences, of which less than 9% are seen a single time; approximately 6.3% belongs to the top ten. This clonotype was recorded many times. As yet, its antigen is unknown. This TCR came from a male patient aged 10 to 17 who had a stem cell transplant for acute lymphoblastic leukemia, so the T cells may come from the graft donor. The input for sequencing was PBMCs, mostly from graft donor cells, taken 180 days after TCRalphabeta/CD19-depleted stem cell transplant.

The CDR3 coding sequence is TGTGCCACGAGGGGACAGGGGAATGAAAAACTGTTTTTT. It is translated as CATRGQGNEKLFF. V usage is TRBV2 and J usage is TRBJ1-4; TRBD1 aligns across 10 bases. The CDR3 totals 13 residues. V lost 10 bases, J lost 5 bases, and 4 bases stayed unmatched. The germline CDR1 and CDR2 sequences are SNHLY and FYNNEI.